One and the same sample provided the 17 T cell receptor beta chains below, sequenced in a study of patients and donors after allogeneic stem cell transplantation. TCRdb independently ran MiXCR on the RT-PCR reads; one entry per CDR3 protein. The sample lists about 960,000 distinct CDR3 sequences; 15% to 20% were seen once. The sample consisted of blood, either unsorted or a sorted T cell fraction (not recorded which). The receptors come from a human donor who was either an allogeneic HSCT recipient or a stem cell or donor lymphocyte infusion donor (not recorded which). It is not recorded whose cells these are; they may come from a transplant donor.

This clonotype has only a few counts. The rearrangement joins TRBV20-1 to TRBJ2-1; D may be TRBD1 (6 bases). The CDR3 runs to 15 residues. Germline V CDR1 and CDR2: DFQATT, SNEGSKA (reference sequence). Trimming shortened V by 0 bases and J by 9 bases, and 18 bases separated the two germline ends. CDR3 DNA: TGCAGTGCTAGAGACCACAGGGCGCCCAAGGCTGAGCAGTTCTTC. The encoded protein is CSARDHRAPKAEQFF.

This chain uses TRBV9 with TRBJ2-1; D is ambiguous. The CDR3 runs 15 residues. CDR1 is SGDLS, CDR2 YYNGEE, per germline. With 4 bases removed from V and 7 bases from J, the gap between germline ends came to 18 bases. The CDR3 loop reads CASSHLPLGVNEQFF. The CDR3, as DNA: TGTGCCAGCAGCCATCTTCCGCTCGGTGTAAATGAGCAGTTCTTC.

This clonotype has only a few counts. One junction end disagrees with the germline gene, perhaps due to a read error. This chain links TRBV12-3 or TRBV12-4 with TRBJ1-2, with 8 bases identical to TRBD1. This CDR3 region has 11 residues. The CDR3 here is CASSLGDRRSF. The CDR3 DNA sequence: TGTGCCAGCAGTTTAGGGGACAGGCGGTCCTTC.

This chain uses TRBV20-1 with TRBJ2-1; D might be TRBD2 (5 bases). Trimming removed 3 bases from V and 8 bases from J, with 14 bases in between. The CDR3 sequence is 13 residues long. The germline CDR1 and CDR2 sequences are DFQATT and SNEGSKA (reference sequence). The CDR3 loop is CSASSSKGDEQFF. The CDR3 coding sequence is TGCAGTGCTAGTTCTAGCAAGGGCGATGAGCAGTTCTTC.

The chain uses TRBV19 and TRBJ1-1; D unresolved. Germline CDR1 is LNHDA and CDR2 is SQIVND (reference sequence). This CDR3 region has 13 residues. The V and J ends lost 3 bases and 3 bases respectively, with 8 bases between them. The CDR3 protein is CASSMVLDTEAFF. DNA for the CDR3: TGTGCCAGTAGTATGGTGTTGGACACTGAAGCTTTCTTT.

The chain couples TRBV6-2 or TRBV6-3 to TRBJ1-2; D not resolved. V was cut by 8 bases and J by 5 bases, with 9 bases left in between. The CDR3 contains 11 residues. Germline V CDR1 and CDR2: MNHEY, SVGEGT. The CDR3 nucleotides are TGTGCCAGCGCCCAGGCTTATGGCTACACCTTC. This sequence encodes CASAQAYGYTF.

The gene calls are TRBV4-1 and TRBJ2-6; 7 nucleotides agree with TRBD2. Germline lookup yields CDR1 MGHRA and CDR2 YSYEKL. The CDR3 consists of 16 residues. After removal of 3 bases from V and 0 bases from J, the junction contained 2 bases not matched to a gene. The CDR3 here is CASSHSGNSGANVLTF. As DNA, the CDR3 is TGCGCCAGCAGCCACAGCGGGAACTCTGGGGCCAACGTCCTGACTTTC.

A few counts support this clonotype. V is TRBV24-1 and J is TRBJ2-1; 8 bases align to TRBD2. CDR3 length: 18 residues. Germline CDR1 KGHDR, CDR2 SFDVKD. V gave up 3 bases and J gave up 8 bases; unmatched junction bases: 17. Written as DNA, the CDR3 is TGTGCCACCAGTGATGTAGCTGCCGAAGGCGGGAGGATCGATGAGCAGTTCTTC. Protein: CATSDVAAEGGRIDEQFF.

The chain uses TRBV18 and TRBJ1-2, with unresolved D. CDR1 and CDR2 (germline): KGHSH, LQKENI. This CDR3 is 14 amino acids long. V was cut by 2 bases and J by 4 bases, with 11 bases left in between. CDR3 protein: CASSPSGSTYGYTF. The CDR3 DNA sequence: TGTGCCAGCTCACCAAGTGGGTCAACCTATGGCTACACCTTC.

This clonotype was counted only a few times. The genes are TRBV7-9 and TRBJ2-7, with 9 bases fitting TRBD1. V was pared by 5 bases and J by 6 bases, with 11 bases of the junction left unmatched. Germline-derived CDR1 and CDR2 are SEHNR and FQNEAQ (reference sequence). The CDR3 runs 15 residues. The CDR3 spells CASSLDRGPPGEQYF. Written as DNA, the CDR3 is TGTGCCAGCAGCCTGGACAGGGGACCCCCTGGCGAGCAGTACTTC.

This clonotype was counted at least ten times. This chain uses TRBV20-1 with TRBJ2-7; no clear D gene. The V gene's germline CDR1 is DFQATT and CDR2 SNEGSKA (reference sequence). This CDR3 comprises 12 residues. Trimming shortened V by 2 bases and J by 0 bases, and 5 bases separated the two germline ends. The CDR3 sequence is CSARQVSYEQYF. The CDR3 DNA is TGCAGTGCTAGACAGGTCTCCTACGAGCAGTACTTC.

This clonotype has only a few counts. The chain couples TRBV20-1 to TRBJ1-1, with no clear D. In germline, CDR1 is DFQATT, CDR2 SNEGSKA (reference sequence). V lost 0 bases, J lost 5 bases, and 13 bases lay in between. This CDR3 spans 14 amino acids. CDR3 nucleotides: TGCAGTGCTAGAGATGGTGGGAAGAGGACTGAAGCTTTCTTT. This translates into CSARDGGKRTEAFF.

CDR3 amino acids: CASSLTPDDVSYEQYF. As DNA, the CDR3 is TGTGCCAGCAGTTTAACCCCGGACGATGTGTCCTACGAGCAGTACTTC. The V gene is TRBV27, the J gene TRBJ2-7; D is uncertain. Trimming removed 2 bases at V and 1 base at J, with 15 bases between. Germline V gene data show CDR1 as MNHEY and CDR2 as SMNVEV (reference sequence). This CDR3 spans 16 amino acids.

The genes are TRBV20-1 and TRBJ2-5; TRBD2 might be the D (5 bases). Trimming took off 6 bases at V and 2 bases at J, with 16 bases between the two ends. The length of the CDR3 is 14 residues. Germline-derived CDR1 and CDR2 are DFQATT and SNEGSKA (reference sequence). The CDR3 here is CSAPRPGLQETQYF. CDR3 in DNA: TGCAGTGCCCCCCGCCCGGGGTTACAAGAGACCCAGTACTTC.

This clonotype has only a few counts. This chain uses TRBV11-2 with TRBJ1-2; D possibly corresponds to TRBD1 (6 bases). Trimming cost V 6 bases and J 6 bases, with 14 bases left between them. Germline CDR1 is SGHAT and CDR2 is FQNNGV. This CDR3 has 13 residues. CDR3 bases: TGTGCCAGCAGTTCCGGGACAATCCATGGCTACACCTTC. This codes for CASSSGTIHGYTF.

The genes are TRBV3-1 and TRBJ2-2, with TRBD2 matching over 7 bases. This CDR3 contains 16 residues. CDR1 and CDR2 (germline): LGHDT, YNNKEL (reference sequence). V shed 1 base and J 7 bases; nucleotides not matched to a gene: 9. CDR3 amino acids: CASSQVRGSVGGELFF. In DNA form, the CDR3 reads TGTGCCAGCAGCCAAGTGCGCGGGAGTGTCGGCGGGGAGCTGTTTTTT.

There are a few counts of this clonotype. The chain has TRBV6-5 and TRBJ1-5; D call uncertain. The germline V gene has CDR1 MNHEY and CDR2 SVGAGI. V lost 8 bases to trimming and J lost 7 bases, with 6 bases between them. The CDR3 has 10 residues. CDR3 bases: TGTGCCAGCGGAAGACAGCCCCAGCATTTT. Amino acids: CASGRQPQHF.